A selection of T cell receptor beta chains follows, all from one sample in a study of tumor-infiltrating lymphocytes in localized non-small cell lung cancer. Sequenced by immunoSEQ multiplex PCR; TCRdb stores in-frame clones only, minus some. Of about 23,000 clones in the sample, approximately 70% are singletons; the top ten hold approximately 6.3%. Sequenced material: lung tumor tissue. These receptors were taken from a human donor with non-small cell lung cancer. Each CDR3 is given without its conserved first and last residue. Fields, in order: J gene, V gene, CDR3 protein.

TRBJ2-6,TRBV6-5,ASSSTGANVLT
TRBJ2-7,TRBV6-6,ASSFATYEQY
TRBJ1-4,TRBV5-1,ASRAFAGTGEKIGEKLF
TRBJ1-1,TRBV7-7,ASSSQENTEAF
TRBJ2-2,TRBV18,ASSLRGANTGELF
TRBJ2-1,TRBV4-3,ASSPRSSYNEQF
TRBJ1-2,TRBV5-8,ASPLFQGTGTEGYT
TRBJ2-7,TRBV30,AWVPAGTGKSEQY
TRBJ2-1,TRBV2,ASSRYRDLKGNEQF
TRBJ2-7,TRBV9,ASSVGAGSSYEQY
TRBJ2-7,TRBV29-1,SVTDRGGGYEQY
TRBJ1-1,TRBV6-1,ASRPRQGGNTEAF
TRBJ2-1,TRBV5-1,ASSFLQGSYNEQF
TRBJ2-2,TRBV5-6,ASSLAGGLGGELF
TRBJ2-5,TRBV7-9,ASSRLRAGEQETQY
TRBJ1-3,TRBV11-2,ASSLEAGIRNTIY
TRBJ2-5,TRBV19,ASTSGSRETQY
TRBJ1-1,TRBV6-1,ASSYTQNTEAF
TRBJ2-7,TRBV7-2,ASSLVSGSSYEQY
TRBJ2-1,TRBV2,ASSKRYQGAFYNEQF
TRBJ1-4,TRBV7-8,ASSLGLRGEKLF
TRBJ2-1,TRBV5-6,ASSPDLGEQF